This T cell receptor beta chain was retrieved from a study of T cells in Graves' hyperthyroidism and ophthalmopathy. Amplification yielded TCR beta CDR3 regions, with RNA transcripts as the source. Initially, a first-round RT-PCR of the TCR CDR3 employed the HTBI primer set. MiXCR, applied by TCRdb to the multiplex PCR reads, yields one record per CDR3 protein. This sample has around 580,000 distinct CDR3 sequences, with approximately 15% found just once. This clonotype originated in a young woman with Graves' hyperthyroidism. Source material: blood.

CDR3 sequence: CASGKDNSNQPQHF. CDR3 bases: TGTGCCAGTGGAAAGGACAATAGCAATCAGCCCCAGCATTTT. The rearrangement joins TRBV6-1 to TRBJ1-5; perhaps TRBD1 as D (5 bases). Trimming took off 9 bases at V and 0 bases at J, with 12 bases between the two ends. Germline V gives CDR1 MNHNS, CDR2 SASEGT. The CDR3 contains 14 residues.